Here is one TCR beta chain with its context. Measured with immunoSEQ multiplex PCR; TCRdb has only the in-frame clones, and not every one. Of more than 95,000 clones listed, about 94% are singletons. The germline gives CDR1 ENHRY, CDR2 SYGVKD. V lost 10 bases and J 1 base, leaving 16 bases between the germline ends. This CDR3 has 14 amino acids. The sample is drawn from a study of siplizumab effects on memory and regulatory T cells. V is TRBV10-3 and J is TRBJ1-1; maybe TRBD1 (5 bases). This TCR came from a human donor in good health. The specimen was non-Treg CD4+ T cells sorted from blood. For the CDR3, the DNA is TGTGCCACAACCCCGGGACGGCAGAACACTGAAGCTTTCTTT. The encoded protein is CATTPGRQNTEAFF.